This T cell receptor beta chain comes out of a study of high-grade serous ovarian cancer treatment subgroups. Study-level results: Only CDR3 was analyzed; CDR1 and CDR2 were not.

Tumor tissue was taken before any definitive surgery or chemotherapy was given. Using immunoSEQ multiplex PCR, the repertoire was profiled, and TCRdb retains in-frame clones only, with some absent. The table has about 10,000 clones, roughly 80% seen once. As for this clone: The antigen remains undetermined.

CDR3 length: 13 residues. Trimming shortened V by 0 bases and J by 2 bases, and 5 bases separated the two germline ends. Germline CDR1 and CDR2: MNHNS and SASEGT. The chain carries TRBV6-1 and TRBJ2-7; D unresolved. This receptor was identified in a human donor with high-grade serous ovarian cancer. The source material was tumor tissue. The CDR3 DNA reads as TGTGCCAGCAGTGAAGCCCCCGCCTACGAGCAGTACTTC. This encodes CASSEAPAYEQYF.